What follows describes a single T cell receptor (beta chain). Its antigen is not identified. Assay: immunoSEQ multiplex PCR; the TCRdb copy retains only in-frame clones and omits some. The table lists over 55,000 clones, just under 95% of them singletons, with approximately 14% in the top ten. This entry comes from a study of OX40 agonist ivuxolimab in advanced cancers. Study-wide points: Among expanded peripheral T cells, antigen specificity went undetermined.

This sample comprised CD4+ or CD8+ T cells sorted from blood, obtained in a trial of the OX40 agonist ivuxolimab. This TCR came from an adult with an advanced solid tumor such as melanoma, head and neck, liver or kidney cancer.

The CDR3 spells CASSPGQGTYEQYF. The CDR3 nucleotides are TGTGCCAGCAGTCCTGGACAGGGGACCTACGAGCAGTACTTC. This chain connects TRBV27 to TRBJ2-7, with TRBD1 matching 9 bases. This CDR3 is 14 amino acids long. The V gene's germline CDR1 is MNHEY and CDR2 SMNVEV (reference sequence). J was trimmed by 2 bases and V by 5 bases; bases with no gene match: 4.